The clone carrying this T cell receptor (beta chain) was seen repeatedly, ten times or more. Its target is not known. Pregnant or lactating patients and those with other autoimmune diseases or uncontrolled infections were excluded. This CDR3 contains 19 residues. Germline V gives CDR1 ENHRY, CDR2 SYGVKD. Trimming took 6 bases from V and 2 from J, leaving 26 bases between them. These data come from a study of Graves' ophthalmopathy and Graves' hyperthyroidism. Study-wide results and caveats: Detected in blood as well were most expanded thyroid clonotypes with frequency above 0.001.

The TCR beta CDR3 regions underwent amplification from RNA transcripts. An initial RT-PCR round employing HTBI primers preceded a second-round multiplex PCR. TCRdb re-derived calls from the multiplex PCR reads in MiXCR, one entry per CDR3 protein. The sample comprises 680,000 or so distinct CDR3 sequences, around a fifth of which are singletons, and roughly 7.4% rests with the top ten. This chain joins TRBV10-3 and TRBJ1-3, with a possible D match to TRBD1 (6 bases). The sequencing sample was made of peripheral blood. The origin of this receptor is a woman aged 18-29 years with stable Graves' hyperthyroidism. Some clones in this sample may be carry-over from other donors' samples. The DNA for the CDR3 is TGTGCCATCAGAAACCCCACCGGGACAAGAGGAGGAGCTGGAAACACCATATATTTT. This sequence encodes CAIRNPTGTRGGAGNTIYF.